This record covers a single T cell receptor (beta chain). What it recognizes is unknown. The table came from immunoSEQ multiplex PCR; TCRdb's copy has only in-frame clones and leaves some out. The repertoire includes 1,400,000 or so clones, roughly 98.5% of them detected once, and about 0.34% sits in the top ten. The CDR3 contains 13 residues. Per germline, CDR1 SNHLY and CDR2 FYNNEI. V lost 6 bases and J lost 10, with 16 bases in between. The source of the sample is a study of shared clonotypes between healthy human individuals. The study, taken as a whole, reports: Sorted-subset sequencing, rarefaction showed, was incomplete despite large depth.

The TCR was taken from a man aged 30-40 years in good health. The V and J genes are TRBV2 and TRBJ2-1; D is uncertain. The sample comprised naive CD4+ T cells sorted from blood. Regarding subset: CD45RA+ positively selected. The CDR3 DNA is TGTGCCAGCAGGCTTAACCGCGATGAAGAGCAGTTCTTC. Its translation: CASRLNRDEEQFF.